The 22 T cell receptor beta chains listed next were all sequenced from one sample in a study of cytomegalovirus exposure and HLA in healthy donors. Here immunoSEQ multiplex PCR was the method, and the copy in TCRdb shows in-frame clones only, minus some. This sample carries some 90,000 clones, about 90% of them seen once, and the ten largest clones take under 6.5%. Sequenced sample: PBMCs. These receptors were taken from a young man in good health and CMV-seropositive.

The chain recombines TRBV10-1 with TRBJ2-7, with 13 bases aligning to TRBD2. V lost 0 bases and J lost 0; bases outside the gene matches: 5. Germline V gene data show CDR1 as WNHNN and CDR2 as SYGVQD (reference sequence). The CDR3 has 18 residues. This chain's CDR3 is CASSESRTSGSTSYEQYF. CDR3 coding DNA: TGCGCCAGCAGTGAGTCAAGGACTAGCGGGAGTACCTCCTACGAGCAGTACTTC.

This clone was seen just once. The J gene is TRBJ2-7, the V gene TRBV5-4; no clear D. The CDR3 is made up of 14 amino acids. From germline, CDR1 is SGHNT and CDR2 YYREEE (reference sequence). V lost 5 bases and J lost 4, with 16 bases in between. CDR3 loop: CASSAEITAYEQYF. CDR3 DNA sequence: TGTGCCAGCAGTGCCGAAATCACAGCATACGAGCAGTACTTC.

This clone was counted only a few times. The chain employs TRBV6-1 and TRBJ1-1; no firm D call. Germline loops: CDR1 MNHNS, CDR2 SASEGT. V was shortened by 3 bases and J by 5 bases, with 22 bases between the two germline ends. The CDR3 totals 17 residues. CDR3 protein: CASSDRLRGSSITEAFF. The CDR3 bases are TGTGCCAGCAGTGATCGTCTGAGAGGGTCTTCGATAACTGAAGCTTTCTTT.

The chain combines TRBV15 with TRBJ1-5; D remains ambiguous. The germline CDR1 and CDR2 sequences are LNHNV and YYDKDF (reference sequence). Between the trimmed V and J ends, which lost 0 bases and 5 bases, there was a span of 8 bases. The CDR3 length is 14 residues. CDR3 sequence: CATSRDSLDQPQHF. The CDR3 DNA follows: TGTGCCACCAGCAGAGATTCCTTAGATCAGCCCCAGCATTTT.

V gene TRBV11-2 combines with J gene TRBJ2-6; unclear D gene. Germline values: CDR1 SGHAT, CDR2 FQNNGV. CDR3 size: 15 residues. V was clipped by 5 bases and J by 0 bases, with 8 bases between them. CDR3: CASSGLLSGANVLTF. The CDR3 nucleotides read TGTGCCAGCAGCGGCCTCCTCTCTGGGGCCAACGTCCTGACTTTC.

The chain recombines TRBV7-2 with TRBJ2-5; TRBD1 matches at 8 bases. Germline CDR1 is SGHTA and CDR2 is FQGNSA. Trimming at V came to 3 bases and at J to 4 bases, leaving 4 bases not matched to a gene. The CDR3 has 14 residues. This chain's CDR3 is CASSFQGARETQYF. In nucleotides, the CDR3 is TGTGCCAGCAGCTTTCAGGGGGCAAGAGAGACCCAGTACTTC. The full variable domain, with the rest looked up from reference TRBV7-2 and TRBJ2-5, is GAGVSQSPSNKVTEKGKDVELRCDPISGHTALYWYRQSLGQGLEFLIYFQGNSAPDKSGLPSDRFSAERTGGSVSTLTIQRTQQEDSAVYLCASSFQGARETQYFGPGTRLLVL.

The chain is built from TRBV5-4 and TRBJ2-1; the match to TRBD2 covers 7 bases. This CDR3 has 16 amino acids. The ends lost 7 bases at V and 9 bases at J; junction bases unmatched: 19. CDR1 and CDR2 from the germline V gene are SGHNT and YYREEE (reference sequence). The CDR3 loop reads CASSHGGEASTSEQFF. Here the CDR3 DNA reads TGTGCCAGCTCACATGGGGGGGAGGCCTCTACAAGTGAGCAGTTCTTC. Full variable domain (rest looked up from reference TRBV5-4 and TRBJ2-1): ETGVTQSPTHLIKTRGQQVTLRCSSQSGHNTVSWYQQALGQGPQFIFQYYREEENGRGNFPPRFSGLQFPNYSSELNVNALELDDSALYLCASSHGGEASTSEQFFGPGTRLTVL.

The J gene is TRBJ1-3, the V gene TRBV7-9; D is possibly TRBD1 (6 bases). V gave up 5 bases and J gave up 1 base, with 24 bases separating them. The length of the CDR3 is 19 residues. CDR1 SEHNR and CDR2 FQNEAQ come from the germline V gene (reference sequence). The CDR3 region has the DNA TGTGCCAGCAGCACTACAATCCTAACCAGGGGAGTTTCTGGAAACACCATATATTTT. Its protein product is CASSTTILTRGVSGNTIYF.

This clone was seen once. The chain links TRBV5-1 to TRBJ2-1; no clear D. V lost 0 bases, J lost 0 bases, and 7 bases lay in between. The CDR3 spans 15 residues. The germline gives CDR1 SGHRS, CDR2 YFSETQ. CDR3 nucleotide sequence: TGCGCCAGCAGCTTGGTGGCTAGCTCCTACAATGAGCAGTTCTTC. Translated, it gives CASSLVASSYNEQFF.

The rearrangement uses TRBV5-1 and TRBJ2-6, with 8 positions matching TRBD1. CDR3 size: 18 residues. Germline CDR1 and CDR2: SGHRS and YFSETQ. The J segment lost 0 bases and the V segment lost 4 bases, leaving 9 bases of the junction unmatched. The CDR3 spells CASSEGQAGTSGANVLTF. CDR3 sequence (DNA): TGCGCCAGCAGCGAGGGACAGGCCGGGACCTCTGGGGCCAACGTCCTGACTTTC.

This chain links TRBV4-2 with TRBJ1-2; D may be TRBD1 (5 bases). The CDR3 is made up of 15 amino acids. Germline CDR1 and CDR2: LGHNA and YNFKEQ. Trimming took 0 bases from V and 11 from J, leaving 19 bases between them. The chain's CDR3 is CASSQDNSRDEPYTF. The CDR3 DNA sequence: TGTGCCAGCAGCCAAGACAACTCCAGGGATGAACCGTACACCTTC.

V and J are TRBV9 and TRBJ2-5, with D possibly being TRBD2 (6 bases). The CDR3 extends over 15 amino acids. The V gene's germline CDR1 is SGDLS and CDR2 YYNGEE. Trimming shortened V by 4 bases and J by 1 base, and 14 bases separated the two germline ends. CDR3 DNA: TGTGCCAGCAGCCGTGTTGGGGGGTTCCAAGAGACCCAGTACTTC. This translates into CASSRVGGFQETQYF. Full variable domain (rest looked up from reference TRBV9 and TRBJ2-5): DSGVTQTPKHLITATGQRVTLRCSPRSGDLSVYWYQQSLDQGLQFLIQYYNGEERAKGNILERFSAQQFPDLHSELNLSSLELGDSALYFCASSRVGGFQETQYFGPGTRLLVL.

The rearrangement links TRBV2 to TRBJ2-2, with a weak D call TRBD1 (7 bases). Per the germline V gene, CDR1 is SNHLY and CDR2 is FYNNEI. There are 17 residues in the CDR3. Trimming stripped 6 bases from V and 4 bases from J, with 21 bases between. CDR3 sequence: CASREPGGRQGTGELFF. The CDR3 DNA reads as TGTGCCAGCAGGGAACCAGGGGGGCGCCAGGGCACCGGGGAGCTGTTTTTT.

This rearrangement joins TRBV7-3 to TRBJ2-3, with 7 bases lining up with TRBD2. CDR1 and CDR2 (germline): SGHTA, FQGTGA. The CDR3 is made up of 14 amino acids. Trimming took 5 bases from V and 2 from J; bases not matched to a gene: 4. The CDR3 sequence is CASSTSANTDTQYF. In DNA form, the CDR3 reads TGTGCCAGCAGCACTAGCGCAAACACAGATACGCAGTATTTT.

The chain recombines TRBV5-4 with TRBJ1-2; 9 bases align to TRBD1. This CDR3 is 12 amino acids long. Unmatched junction bases numbered 1, after V lost 3 bases and J lost 7 bases. Per germline, CDR1 SGHNT and CDR2 YYREEE (reference sequence). The CDR3 protein is CASSWDRAGYTF. DNA of the CDR3: TGTGCCAGCAGCTGGGACAGGGCTGGCTACACCTTC.

This clone was counted only a few times. The rearrangement joins TRBV6-5 to TRBJ2-7; 7 nucleotides match TRBD2. The CDR3 has 13 residues. V was pared by 7 bases and J by 2 bases, with 5 bases of the junction left unmatched. Germline values: CDR1 MNHEY, CDR2 SVGAGI. The DNA of the CDR3 is TGTGCCAGCACGCCGGGACTAACCTACGAGCAGTACTTC. This translates into CASTPGLTYEQYF.

CDR3 in amino acids: CASSWKGITEAFF. The CDR3 DNA reads TGTGCCAGCAGTTGGAAGGGGATCACTGAAGCTTTCTTT. The rearrangement joins TRBV27 to TRBJ1-1; TRBD1 is a possible D gene (5 bases). Germline CDR1 MNHEY, CDR2 SMNVEV (reference sequence). The CDR3 runs to 13 residues. V lost 4 bases and J 4 bases, leaving 10 bases between the germline ends.

The rearrangement links TRBV2 to TRBJ2-5; D might be TRBD1 (5 bases). The germline gives CDR1 SNHLY, CDR2 FYNNEI. Trimming left V 4 bases short and J 3 bases short, with 9 bases between. The CDR3 length is 13 residues. The CDR3 region is CASSVGREETQYF. Here the CDR3 DNA reads TGTGCCAGCAGTGTTGGCAGGGAAGAGACCCAGTACTTC.

The genes are TRBV6-1 and TRBJ2-1, with TRBD1 matching over 10 bases. CDR3 length equals 16 residues. Per germline, CDR1 MNHNS and CDR2 SASEGT. Trimming took 2 bases from V and 5 from J; bases not matched to a gene: 6. The CDR3 DNA sequence: TGTGCCAGCAGTGAATCGACAGGGGGCTTGGACAATGAGCAGTTCTTC. This translates into CASSESTGGLDNEQFF.

The CDR3, as DNA: TGTGCCATCAGCGCGACTAGCGATTACGAGCAGTACTTC. Protein product: CAISATSDYEQYF. The chain joins TRBV10-3 to TRBJ2-7; 8 bases are shared with TRBD2. The CDR3 is made up of 13 amino acids. Per germline, CDR1 ENHRY and CDR2 SYGVKD. V shed 6 bases, J shed 4 bases, and the junction held 5 bases outside the gene matches.

The chain is built from TRBV28 and TRBJ2-7; 7 bases are shared with TRBD1. Germline V CDR1 and CDR2: MDHEN, SYDVKM. The CDR3 is made up of 16 amino acids. J was trimmed by 0 bases and V by 2 bases; bases with no gene match: 7. The CDR3 is CASSLTGTENSYEQYF. The CDR3 nucleotides read TGTGCCAGCAGTTTAACCGGGACAGAAAACTCCTACGAGCAGTACTTC. Together with reference TRBV28 and TRBJ2-7, the CDR3 gives the full variable domain: DVKVTQSSRYLVKRTGEKVFLECVQDMDHENMFWYRQDPGLGLRLIYFSYDVKMKEKGDIPEGYSVSREKKERFSLILESASTNQTSMYLCASSLTGTENSYEQYFGPGTRLTVT.

This sequence joins TRBV9 and TRBJ2-7, with TRBD2 as a possible D gene (5 bases). Trimming left V 4 bases short and J 5 bases short, with 16 bases between. The CDR3 length is 14 residues. Germline V gives CDR1 SGDLS, CDR2 YYNGEE. CDR3 protein: CASSPYGAVNEQYF. In DNA, the CDR3 is TGTGCCAGCAGCCCTTATGGAGCGGTCAACGAGCAGTACTTC.